Listed below are T cell receptor beta chains from one sample, sequenced in a study of shared T cell receptors in the human thymus. Data came from immunoSEQ multiplex PCR; TCRdb stores just in-frame clones and leaves some out. The sample lists hundreds of thousands of clones, approximately 89% occurring once. This sample was shared with a second study, whose subject was human thymus T cells.

The sample taken for sequencing was thymocytes. The receptors stem from a boy in the first two years of life with a congenital heart defect. Each CDR3 is given with its conserved first and last residue. A D gene is named only where the DNA matches it firmly. Clone size, where shown, is once, few, many, or a class for clones that have expanded.

j_call: TRBJ2-7; clone_size: few; v_call: TRBV6-6; d_call: .; cdr3_nt: TGTGCCAGCAGCCCCCAGGTGGGCGAGCAGTACTTC; cdr3_aa: CASSPQVGEQYF
j_call: TRBJ2-7; clone_size: .; v_call: TRBV15; d_call: TRBD2; cdr3_nt: TGTGCCACCAGCTTCCGCTGTGGGGTGGGCGGGGGGTCCTACGAGCAGTACTTC; cdr3_aa: CATSFRCGVGGGSYEQYF
j_call: TRBJ1-4; clone_size: once; v_call: TRBV28; d_call: TRBD1; cdr3_nt: TGTGCCAGCAGTTTATATAGGACAGGGGGCGGTAGGGAAAAACTGTTTTTT; cdr3_aa: CASSLYRTGGGREKLFF
j_call: TRBJ2-7; clone_size: .; v_call: TRBV18; d_call: TRBD1; cdr3_nt: TGTGCCAGCTCACCTAGGACAGGGACCCCCTACGAGCAGTACTTC; cdr3_aa: CASSPRTGTPYEQYF
j_call: TRBJ2-3; clone_size: once; v_call: TRBV5-6; d_call: .; cdr3_nt: TGTGCCAGCAGCTTGTGCGGGCGCACAGATACGCAGTATTTT; cdr3_aa: CASSLCGRTDTQYF
j_call: TRBJ1-2; clone_size: .; v_call: TRBV19; d_call: TRBD1; cdr3_nt: TGTGCCAGTAGCCCTACTTGGACAGGGGTAAACTATGGCTACACCTTC; cdr3_aa: CASSPTWTGVNYGYTF
j_call: TRBJ2-3; clone_size: .; v_call: TRBV5-1; d_call: TRBD2; cdr3_nt: TGCGCCAGCGCCTTAAACATAAGCGGGGGGTCAGGAGATACGCAGTATTTT; cdr3_aa: CASALNISGGSGDTQYF
j_call: TRBJ2-1; clone_size: .; v_call: TRBV9; d_call: TRBD2; cdr3_nt: TGTGCCAGCAGCATCGAGCGGGGAGGGCCAGGCGATGAGCAGTTCTTC; cdr3_aa: CASSIERGGPGDEQFF
j_call: TRBJ2-7; clone_size: .; v_call: TRBV7-2; d_call: .; cdr3_nt: TGTGCCAGCAGCTTAGAATGGAGCGGTTCCGCCTACGAGCAGTACTTC; cdr3_aa: CASSLEWSGSAYEQYF
j_call: TRBJ2-7; clone_size: .; v_call: TRBV10-2; d_call: .; cdr3_nt: TGCGCCAGCAGTGCCTGGGGGCAGAGCCACTTCGAGCAGTACTTC; cdr3_aa: CASSAWGQSHFEQYF
j_call: TRBJ1-2; clone_size: .; v_call: TRBV20-1; d_call: TRBD1; cdr3_nt: TGCAGTGCGCGGACAGGGAAAGGCTACACCTTC; cdr3_aa: CSARTGKGYTF
j_call: TRBJ1-6; clone_size: .; v_call: TRBV7-8; d_call: .; cdr3_nt: TGTGCCAGCAGCCCACCTGGAGGCGGTTCACCCCTCCACTTT; cdr3_aa: CASSPPGGGSPLHF
j_call: TRBJ2-2; clone_size: .; v_call: TRBV10-3; d_call: .; cdr3_nt: TGTGCCACCCGGGACACTAACACCGGGGAGCTGTTTTTT; cdr3_aa: CATRDTNTGELFF
j_call: TRBJ2-3; clone_size: .; v_call: TRBV2; d_call: .; cdr3_nt: TGTGCCAGCAGGCCCCTTAGCGGTAGCACAGATACGCAGTATTTT; cdr3_aa: CASRPLSGSTDTQYF
j_call: TRBJ1-4; clone_size: .; v_call: TRBV28; d_call: TRBD1; cdr3_nt: TGTGCCAGCAGCCACCCAGCAGGGGGTAATGAAAAACTGTTTTTT; cdr3_aa: CASSHPAGGNEKLFF
j_call: TRBJ1-6; clone_size: .; v_call: TRBV5-1; d_call: .; cdr3_nt: TGCGCCCGCCGACAGAATAATTCACCCCTCCACTTT; cdr3_aa: CARRQNNSPLHF
j_call: TRBJ2-1; clone_size: once; v_call: TRBV5-4; d_call: TRBD1; cdr3_nt: TGTGCCAGCAGCGCGGACAGGTTCCCCTACAATGAGCAGTTCTTC; cdr3_aa: CASSADRFPYNEQFF
j_call: TRBJ2-7; clone_size: once; v_call: TRBV5-3; d_call: TRBD1; cdr3_nt: TGTGCCAGAAGCTCGACAGGGCCCGAGCAGTACTTC; cdr3_aa: CARSSTGPEQYF
j_call: TRBJ2-7; clone_size: .; v_call: TRBV20-1; d_call: TRBD1; cdr3_nt: TGCAGTGCCAGGGACAGGGGGGAGCAGTACTTC; cdr3_aa: CSARDRGEQYF
j_call: TRBJ1-6; clone_size: .; v_call: TRBV6-1; d_call: .; cdr3_nt: TGTGCCAGCTTATTTTATCGGGATTATAATTCCCCCCTCCACTTT; cdr3_aa: CASLFYRDYNSPLHF
j_call: TRBJ1-2; clone_size: .; v_call: TRBV28; d_call: .; cdr3_nt: TGTGCCAGCAGTTCGGGTAACTATGGCTACACCTTC; cdr3_aa: CASSSGNYGYTF
j_call: TRBJ2-7; clone_size: .; v_call: TRBV29-1; d_call: .; cdr3_nt: TGCAGCGTTGAATACCTAGATTCGGTCGAGCAGTACTTC; cdr3_aa: CSVEYLDSVEQYF
j_call: TRBJ1-2; clone_size: .; v_call: TRBV4-1; d_call: TRBD1; cdr3_nt: TGCGCCAGCAGCCAAGACAGGGGGCAGAATGGCTACACCTTC; cdr3_aa: CASSQDRGQNGYTF
j_call: TRBJ2-1; clone_size: .; v_call: TRBV6-4; d_call: .; cdr3_nt: TGTGCCAGCAGTGACTCGGCAGGGCGGGGCAATGAGCAGTTCTTC; cdr3_aa: CASSDSAGRGNEQFF
j_call: TRBJ2-2; clone_size: once; v_call: TRBV13; d_call: TRBD2; cdr3_nt: TGTGCCAGCAGCTCGCCTCCGGGACTAGCGGGGACGAACACCGGGGAGCTGTTTTTT; cdr3_aa: CASSSPPGLAGTNTGELFF
j_call: TRBJ1-5; clone_size: .; v_call: TRBV18; d_call: .; cdr3_nt: TGTGCCAGCTCCCACGCGGGAGGGGGAAAATATAGCAATCAGCCCCAGCATTTT; cdr3_aa: CASSHAGGGKYSNQPQHF
j_call: TRBJ1-1; clone_size: once; v_call: TRBV4-1; d_call: .; cdr3_nt: TGCGCCAGCAGCCAAGTTCTTGGGGGGAGGAGGATGAACACTGAAGCTTTCTTT; cdr3_aa: CASSQVLGGRRMNTEAFF
j_call: TRBJ1-1; clone_size: .; v_call: TRBV14; d_call: .; cdr3_nt: TGTGCCAGCAGCCAAGACATACGGGGATTCACTGAAGCTTTCTTT; cdr3_aa: CASSQDIRGFTEAFF
j_call: TRBJ1-1; clone_size: .; v_call: TRBV5-6; d_call: .; cdr3_nt: TGTGCCAGCAGCTCAAGGGGGTACACTGAAGCTTTCTTT; cdr3_aa: CASSSRGYTEAFF
j_call: TRBJ2-6; clone_size: .; v_call: TRBV5-4; d_call: TRBD1; cdr3_nt: TGTGCCAGCAGCTTATTTGGGACAGTAGGGGCCAACGTCCTGACTTTC; cdr3_aa: CASSLFGTVGANVLTF
j_call: TRBJ2-7; clone_size: .; v_call: TRBV2; d_call: .; cdr3_nt: TGTGCCAGCAGTGAAAGTGGGGGGGGCGGCGGGAACTTC; cdr3_aa: CASSESGGGGGNF
j_call: TRBJ1-1; clone_size: .; v_call: TRBV28; d_call: .; cdr3_nt: TGTGCCAGCAGCCTCGGACTGATGAACACTGAAGCTTTCTTT; cdr3_aa: CASSLGLMNTEAFF
j_call: TRBJ2-7; clone_size: .; v_call: TRBV6-5; d_call: TRBD1; cdr3_nt: TGTGCCAGCAGTTCAGGTCCCGGGACAGGGTCCCACGAGCAGTACTTC; cdr3_aa: CASSSGPGTGSHEQYF
j_call: TRBJ1-5; clone_size: .; v_call: TRBV19; d_call: TRBD1; cdr3_nt: TGTGCCAGTAGTCCGAGATTACAGGGGGGCAATCAGCCCCAGCATTTT; cdr3_aa: CASSPRLQGGNQPQHF
j_call: TRBJ2-5; clone_size: .; v_call: TRBV27; d_call: .; cdr3_nt: TGTGCCAGTTCCTGGACATCTCGAGAGACCCAGTACTTC; cdr3_aa: CASSWTSRETQYF
j_call: TRBJ2-7; clone_size: .; v_call: TRBV12-5; d_call: TRBD2; cdr3_nt: TGTGCTAGTGCCATTGGACTAGCGGGAGTCGGCGAGCAGTACTTC; cdr3_aa: CASAIGLAGVGEQYF
j_call: TRBJ1-3; clone_size: few; v_call: TRBV7-9; d_call: .; cdr3_nt: TGTGCCAGCAGCCTCCTTGGCCGGAGCTCTGGAAACACCATATATTTT; cdr3_aa: CASSLLGRSSGNTIYF
j_call: TRBJ2-1; clone_size: once; v_call: TRBV6-6; d_call: TRBD1; cdr3_nt: TGTGCCAGCAGTCCCGGGACAGGGGCTTATGAGCAGTTCTTC; cdr3_aa: CASSPGTGAYEQFF
j_call: TRBJ1-1; clone_size: few; v_call: TRBV7-9; d_call: TRBD1; cdr3_nt: TGTGCCAGCAGCCTGATAGGGACAGGAGACATGAACACTGAAGCTTTCTTT; cdr3_aa: CASSLIGTGDMNTEAFF
j_call: TRBJ1-6; clone_size: few; v_call: TRBV28; d_call: .; cdr3_nt: TGTGCCAGCAGCCGTCGGACTTATAATTCACCCCTCCACTTT; cdr3_aa: CASSRRTYNSPLHF
j_call: TRBJ1-1; clone_size: .; v_call: TRBV28; d_call: .; cdr3_nt: TGTGCCAGCAGAGACCTCCAGGGGCTCACTGAAGCTTTCTTT; cdr3_aa: CASRDLQGLTEAFF
j_call: TRBJ1-1; clone_size: .; v_call: TRBV28; d_call: .; cdr3_nt: TGTGCCAGCAGTTTATGCATAAGACAGAACGAAGCTTTCTTT; cdr3_aa: CASSLCIRQNEAFF
j_call: TRBJ2-1; clone_size: .; v_call: TRBV7-2; d_call: TRBD2; cdr3_nt: TGTGCCAGCAGCTTAGAGATTAAGGCTAGCGGGAGATACAATGAGCAGTTCTTC; cdr3_aa: CASSLEIKASGRYNEQFF
j_call: TRBJ2-5; clone_size: .; v_call: TRBV28; d_call: TRBD2; cdr3_nt: TGTGCCAGCAGCTACGGGGCTAGCGGGAGGGCCGATGATGGAGACGAAGATGGAGAGACCCAGTACTTC; cdr3_aa: CASSYGASGRADDGDEDGETQYF
j_call: TRBJ2-7; clone_size: .; v_call: TRBV4-1; d_call: TRBD1; cdr3_nt: TGCGCCAGCAGCCCGACAGGGGGCGGCGAGCAGTACTTC; cdr3_aa: CASSPTGGGEQYF
j_call: TRBJ2-1; clone_size: .; v_call: TRBV29-1; d_call: .; cdr3_nt: TGCAGCGTTGAAGATCTTGCAGGGCCCACGTTTTACAATGAGCAGTTCTTC; cdr3_aa: CSVEDLAGPTFYNEQFF
j_call: TRBJ2-5; clone_size: .; v_call: TRBV6-5; d_call: TRBD2; cdr3_nt: TGTGCCAGCACCAACAGACCGAGGGAGGGCGAGACCCAGTACTTC; cdr3_aa: CASTNRPREGETQYF
j_call: TRBJ2-1; clone_size: .; v_call: TRBV5-1; d_call: TRBD2; cdr3_nt: TGCGCCAGCAATAGTACCGGGAGGTCCTACAATGAGCAGTTCTTC; cdr3_aa: CASNSTGRSYNEQFF
j_call: TRBJ1-2; clone_size: once; v_call: TRBV28; d_call: TRBD1; cdr3_nt: TGTGCCAGCAGTCCCCGATGGACAGGGTCGGGTTCTAACTATGGCTACACCTTC; cdr3_aa: CASSPRWTGSGSNYGYTF
j_call: TRBJ2-7; clone_size: .; v_call: TRBV7-8; d_call: TRBD1; cdr3_nt: TGTGCCAGCAGCGATGACAGGGGCCACGAGCAGTACTTC; cdr3_aa: CASSDDRGHEQYF
j_call: TRBJ1-2; clone_size: .; v_call: TRBV6-1; d_call: .; cdr3_nt: TGTGCCAGCAGTGAACTTATCAGTATGACGGAGTATGGCTACACCTTC; cdr3_aa: CASSELISMTEYGYTF